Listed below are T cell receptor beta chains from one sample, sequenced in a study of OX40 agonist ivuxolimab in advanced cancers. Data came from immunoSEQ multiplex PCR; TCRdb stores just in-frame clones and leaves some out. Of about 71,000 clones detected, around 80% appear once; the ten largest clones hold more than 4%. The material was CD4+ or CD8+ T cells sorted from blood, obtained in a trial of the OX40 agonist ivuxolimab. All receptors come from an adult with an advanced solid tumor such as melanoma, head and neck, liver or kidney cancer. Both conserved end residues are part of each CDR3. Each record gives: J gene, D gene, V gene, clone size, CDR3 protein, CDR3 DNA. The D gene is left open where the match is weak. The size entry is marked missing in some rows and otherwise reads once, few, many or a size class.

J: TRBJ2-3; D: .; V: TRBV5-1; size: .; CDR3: CASSAAFTDTQYF; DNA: TGCGCCAGCAGCGCGGCTTTCACAGATACGCAGTATTTT
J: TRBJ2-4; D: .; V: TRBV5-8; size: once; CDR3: CASSHQDRSIQYF; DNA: TGTGCCAGCAGCCACCAGGACCGTAGCATTCAGTACTTC
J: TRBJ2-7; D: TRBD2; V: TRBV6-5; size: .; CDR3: CASSYQIAGDYEQYF; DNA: TGTGCCAGCAGTTACCAGATAGCGGGGGACTACGAGCAGTACTTC
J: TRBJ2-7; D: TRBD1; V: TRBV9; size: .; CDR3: CASSVEGTGLSEQYF; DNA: TGTGCCAGCAGCGTAGAAGGGACAGGGTTGTCCGAGCAGTACTTC
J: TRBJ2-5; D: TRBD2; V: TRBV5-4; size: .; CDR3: CASSAVGGGAQTQYF; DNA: TGTGCCAGCAGCGCCGTGGGCGGGGGGGCCCAGACCCAGTACTTC
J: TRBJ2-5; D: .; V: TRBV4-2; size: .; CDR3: CASSQVSAERQETQYF; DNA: TGTGCCAGCAGCCAAGTCTCAGCAGAGCGCCAAGAGACCCAGTACTTC
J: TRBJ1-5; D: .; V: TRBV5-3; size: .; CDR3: CARSLLALDPIQNQPQHF; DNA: TGTGCCAGAAGCTTGTTGGCCCTCGATCCTATACAAAATCAGCCCCAGCATTTT
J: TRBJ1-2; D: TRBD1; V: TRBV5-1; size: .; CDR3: CASSLEDRANYGYTF; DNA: TGCGCCAGCAGCCTAGAGGACAGGGCCAACTATGGCTACACCTTC
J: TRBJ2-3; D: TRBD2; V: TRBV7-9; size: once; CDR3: CASSLSSSGIDTQYF; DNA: TGTGCCAGCAGCTTAAGTTCTAGCGGTATAGATACGCAGTATTTT
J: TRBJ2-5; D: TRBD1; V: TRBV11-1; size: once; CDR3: CASSFLGTGGRETQYF; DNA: TGTGCCAGCAGCTTCCTAGGGACAGGGGGCCGAGAGACCCAGTACTTC
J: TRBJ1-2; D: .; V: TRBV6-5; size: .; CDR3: CASSYLHTSGYTF; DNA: TGTGCCAGCAGTTACTTGCACACGAGCGGCTACACCTTC
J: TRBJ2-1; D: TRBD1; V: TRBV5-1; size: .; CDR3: CASSDRDRGRSGQFF; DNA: TGCGCCAGCAGCGACCGGGACAGGGGGCGGTCGGGGCAGTTCTTC
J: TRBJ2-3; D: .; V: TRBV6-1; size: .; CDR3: CASSETIYPRGTDTQYF; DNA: TGTGCCAGCAGCGAAACCATCTACCCACGGGGCACAGATACGCAGTATTTT
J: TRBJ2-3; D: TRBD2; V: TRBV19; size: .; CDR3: CASSHRGGGRADTQYF; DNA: TGTGCCAGTAGTCATCGCGGGGGGGGACGGGCAGATACGCAGTATTTT
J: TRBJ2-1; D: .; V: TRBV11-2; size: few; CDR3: CASSLLREQFF; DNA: TGTGCCAGCAGCTTACTAAGGGAGCAGTTCTTC
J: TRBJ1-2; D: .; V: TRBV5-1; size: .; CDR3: CASSGSVGLNYGYTF; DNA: TGCGCCAGCAGTGGATCAGTAGGTTTGAACTATGGCTACACCTTC
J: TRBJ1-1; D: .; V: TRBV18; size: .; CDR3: CASSPQSGGRTEAFF; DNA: TGTGCCAGCTCACCACAATCGGGGGGTCGGACTGAAGCTTTCTTT
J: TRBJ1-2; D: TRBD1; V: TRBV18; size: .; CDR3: CASSPISGTGANYGYTF; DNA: TGTGCCAGCTCACCTATTTCCGGGACAGGGGCTAACTATGGCTACACCTTC
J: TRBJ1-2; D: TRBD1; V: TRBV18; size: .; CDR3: CASSPGQGPGYTF; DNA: TGTGCCAGCTCACCGGGACAGGGGCCCGGCTACACCTTC
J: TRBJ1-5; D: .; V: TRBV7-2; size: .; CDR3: CASSLVGGGQGNQPQHF; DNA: TGTGCCAGCAGCTTAGTCGGCGGGGGCCAGGGCAATCAGCCCCAGCATTTT
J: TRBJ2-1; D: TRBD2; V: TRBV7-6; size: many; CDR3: CASSGGGTSGRDEQFF; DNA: TGTGCCAGCAGCGGAGGGGGGACTAGCGGGAGGGATGAGCAGTTCTTC
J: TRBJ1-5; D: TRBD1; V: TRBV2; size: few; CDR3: CASSATGEDQPQHF; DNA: TGTGCCAGCAGCGCAACAGGGGAGGATCAGCCCCAGCATTTT
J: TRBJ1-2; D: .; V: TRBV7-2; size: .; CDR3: CASSPVLGAANYGYTF; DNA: TGTGCCAGCAGCCCTGTTTTGGGGGCGGCAAACTATGGCTACACCTTC
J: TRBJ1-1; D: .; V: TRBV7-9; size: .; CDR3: CASSSEGGTEAFF; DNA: TGTGCCAGCAGCTCCGAAGGTGGCACTGAAGCTTTCTTT
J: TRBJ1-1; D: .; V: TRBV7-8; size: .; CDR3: CASSSTSKTTGRGTEAFF; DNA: TGTGCCAGCAGCTCAACATCGAAAACCACAGGAAGGGGTACTGAAGCTTTCTTT
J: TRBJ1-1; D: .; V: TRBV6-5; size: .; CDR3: CASSFSIEGTEAFF; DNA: TGTGCCAGCAGTTTCAGCATCGAGGGGACTGAAGCTTTCTTT
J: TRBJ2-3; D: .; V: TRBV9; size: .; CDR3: CASSVGGLDTQYF; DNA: TGTGCCAGCAGCGTAGGGGGGCTGGATACGCAGTATTTT
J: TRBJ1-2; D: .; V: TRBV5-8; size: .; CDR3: CASSAMQANYGYTF; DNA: TGTGCCAGCAGCGCCATGCAGGCTAACTATGGCTACACCTTC
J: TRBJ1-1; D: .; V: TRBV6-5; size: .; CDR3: CASSFNRNTEAFF; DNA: TGTGCCAGCAGTTTTAACAGGAACACTGAAGCTTTCTTT
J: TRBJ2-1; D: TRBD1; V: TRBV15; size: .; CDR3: CATSTLAGTGGNEQFF; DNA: TGTGCCACCAGCACCCTTGCCGGGACAGGGGGCAATGAGCAGTTCTTC
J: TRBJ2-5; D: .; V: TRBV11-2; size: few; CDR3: CASSLQLSQETQYF; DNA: TGTGCCAGCAGCTTACAGCTATCCCAAGAGACCCAGTACTTC
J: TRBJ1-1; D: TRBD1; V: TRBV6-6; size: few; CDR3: CASREAGTENTEAFF; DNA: TGTGCCAGCAGGGAGGCCGGGACAGAGAACACTGAAGCTTTCTTT
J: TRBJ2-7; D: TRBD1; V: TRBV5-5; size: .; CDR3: CASSLNWDRVYEQYF; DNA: TGTGCCAGCAGCTTGAATTGGGACAGGGTCTACGAGCAGTACTTC
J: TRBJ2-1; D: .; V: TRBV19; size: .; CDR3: CASSPLTTNEQFF; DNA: TGTGCCAGTAGCCCTCTTACTACCAATGAGCAGTTCTTC
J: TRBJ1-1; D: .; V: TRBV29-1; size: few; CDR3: CSVVRTGNTEAFF; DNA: TGCAGCGTTGTCCGGACGGGGAACACTGAAGCTTTCTTT
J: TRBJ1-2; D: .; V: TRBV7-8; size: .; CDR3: CASSQQGYYGYTF; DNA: TGTGCCAGCAGCCAGCAGGGTTACTATGGCTACACCTTC
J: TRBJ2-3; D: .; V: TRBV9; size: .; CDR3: CASSVDPVWGDTQYF; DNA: TGTGCCAGCAGCGTAGATCCAGTCTGGGGGGATACGCAGTATTTT
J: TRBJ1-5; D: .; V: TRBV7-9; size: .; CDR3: CASSLDRQPQHF; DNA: TGTGCCAGCAGCTTAGATCGTCAGCCCCAGCATTTT
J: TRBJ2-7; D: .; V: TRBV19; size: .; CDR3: CASSAQGRSSYEQYF; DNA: TGTGCCAGTAGTGCCCAGGGTCGGAGCTCCTACGAGCAGTACTTC
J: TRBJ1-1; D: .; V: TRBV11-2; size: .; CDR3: CASSLQGTNTEAFF; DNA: TGTGCCAGCAGCTTACAGGGGACGAACACTGAAGCTTTCTTT
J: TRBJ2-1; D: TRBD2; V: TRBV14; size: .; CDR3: CASSQEGTSGYNEQFF; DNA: TGTGCCAGCAGCCAAGAGGGGACTAGCGGTTACAATGAGCAGTTCTTC
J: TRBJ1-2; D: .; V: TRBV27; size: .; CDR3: CASSSLAGGLFGYTF; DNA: TGTGCCAGCAGTTCTCTAGCGGGCGGTCTGTTCGGCTACACCTTC
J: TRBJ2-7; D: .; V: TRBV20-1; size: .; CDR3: CSASKGYEQYF; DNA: TGCAGTGCTAGTAAGGGCTACGAGCAGTACTTC
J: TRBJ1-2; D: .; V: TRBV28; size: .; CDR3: CASSSTAGGYTF; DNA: TGTGCCAGCAGTTCGACCGCCGGTGGCTACACCTTC
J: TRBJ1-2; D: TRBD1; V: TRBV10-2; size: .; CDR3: CASSEMTGRGYTF; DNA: TGCGCCAGCAGTGAAATGACAGGGAGGGGCTACACCTTC
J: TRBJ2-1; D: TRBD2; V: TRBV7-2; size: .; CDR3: CASSSIQTSGRASEQFF; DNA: TGTGCCAGCAGCTCGATCCAGACTAGCGGGAGGGCCAGTGAGCAGTTCTTC
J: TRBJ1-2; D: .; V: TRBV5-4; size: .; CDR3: CASSLGGGVMNYGYTF; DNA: TGTGCCAGCAGCTTGGGGGGAGGGGTGATGAACTATGGCTACACCTTC
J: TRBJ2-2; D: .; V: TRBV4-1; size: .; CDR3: CASSQLGGGELFF; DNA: TGCGCCAGCAGCCAACTAGGAGGCGGGGAGCTGTTTTTT
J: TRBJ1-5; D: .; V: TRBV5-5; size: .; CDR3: CASSPRTGGSNQPQHF; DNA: TGTGCCAGCAGCCCCAGGACCGGGGGTAGCAATCAGCCCCAGCATTTT
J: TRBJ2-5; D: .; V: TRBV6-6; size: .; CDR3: CASTPRGVETQYF; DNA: TGTGCCAGCACCCCAAGGGGGGTAGAGACCCAGTACTTC
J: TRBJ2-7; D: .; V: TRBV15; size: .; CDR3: CATSRGYKEEQYF; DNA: TGTGCCACCAGCAGAGGGTACAAGGAGGAGCAGTACTTC
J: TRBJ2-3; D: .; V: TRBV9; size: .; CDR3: CASSGLLAADTQYF; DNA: TGTGCCAGCAGCGGGTTGCTGGCAGCAGATACGCAGTATTTT
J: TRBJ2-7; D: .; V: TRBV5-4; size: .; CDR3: CASSLRSGLEQYF; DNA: TGTGCCAGCAGCTTGCGGAGCGGGCTCGAGCAGTACTTC
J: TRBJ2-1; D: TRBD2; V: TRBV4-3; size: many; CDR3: CASSQDLAGGSYNEQFF; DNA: TGCGCCAGCAGCCAAGATCTGGCGGGAGGCTCCTACAATGAGCAGTTCTTC
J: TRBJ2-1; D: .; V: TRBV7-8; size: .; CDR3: CASSPDLVWEQFF; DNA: TGTGCCAGCAGCCCGGATCTAGTATGGGAGCAGTTCTTC
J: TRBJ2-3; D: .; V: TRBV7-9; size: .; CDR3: CASSPAVARTDTQYF; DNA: TGTGCCAGCAGCCCCGCGGTAGCGAGGACAGATACGCAGTATTTT
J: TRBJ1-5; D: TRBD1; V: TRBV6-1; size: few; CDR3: CASSEVQGRVNQPQHF; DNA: TGTGCCAGCAGTGAAGTACAGGGGCGGGTCAATCAGCCCCAGCATTTT
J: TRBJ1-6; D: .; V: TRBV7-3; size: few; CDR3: CASSLGLMGSPLHF; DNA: TGTGCCAGCAGCTTAGGACTCATGGGTTCACCCCTCCACTTT
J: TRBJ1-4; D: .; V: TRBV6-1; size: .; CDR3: CASSEDPGGYEKLFF; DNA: TGTGCCAGCAGTGAAGACCCGGGAGGGTATGAAAAACTGTTTTTT